This TCR beta chain was found in a study of blood T cell repertoires in COVID-19. Study-wide background: The study drew acute and convalescent COVID-19 samples from the United States, Italy and Spain. Sample material is recorded as cDNA or gDNA derived from T cells, B-cell-depleted T cells, or PBMCs.

Original processing notes: Reference gene primer amplification in the assay estimated nucleated cell counts. Libraries were prepared by immunoSEQ multiplex PCR; TCRdb keeps only in-frame clonotypes and omits some of them. V and J calls and clone size are given by that table; D and trimming were obtained from the DNA. The sample has fewer than 120,000 clones, 82% seen once. In germline, CDR1 is KGHSH, CDR2 LQKENI. The CDR3 is 18 amino acids. V lost 3 bases, J lost 7 bases, and 22 bases lay in between. The J gene is TRBJ1-6, the V gene TRBV18, with D possibly being TRBD1 (5 bases). The receptor comes from a woman aged 55-70 years with acute or convalescent COVID-19. What was sequenced was peripheral blood. CDR3 residues: CASSPDSRYAASNSPLHF. The DNA for the CDR3 is TGTGCCAGCTCACCCGACAGCCGATACGCGGCGAGCAATTCACCCCTCCACTTT.